This passage covers 29 T cell receptor beta chains from one sample sequenced in a study of CD8 T cells in Susac syndrome. After extraction with the RNeasy kit, roughly 0.45 to 1 ug of the RNA was reverse transcribed using random hexamers. TCRdb passed the immunoSEQ multiplex PCR reads through MiXCR, listing each CDR3 protein once. The table shows about 71,000 distinct CDR3 sequences, with over 90% occurring only once. Sequences were obtained from CD4+ T cells from PBMCs. The receptor source for this set is a human donor with multiple sclerosis.

V and J are TRBV2 and TRBJ2-2; D unresolved. V lost 2 bases and J 1 base, leaving 5 bases between the germline ends. CDR1 and CDR2 from the germline V gene are SNHLY and FYNNEI. The CDR3 sequence is 14 residues long. CDR3 in DNA: TGTGCCAGCAGTGAACTAGTGAACACCGGGGAGCTGTTTTTT. Protein product: CASSELVNTGELFF. The variable domain in full, completed from reference TRBV2 and TRBJ2-2, reads EPEVTQTPSHQVTQMGQEVILRCVPISNHLYFYWYRQILGQKVEFLVSFYNNEISEKSEIFDDQFSVERPDGSNFTLKIRSTKLEDSAMYFCASSELVNTGELFFGEGSRLTVL.

This chain uses TRBV20-1 with TRBJ1-6; 9 nucleotides align to TRBD1. The CDR3 totals 15 residues. Germline CDR1 and CDR2: DFQATT and SNEGSKA (reference sequence). Trimming at V came to 6 bases and at J to 2 bases, leaving 5 bases not matched to a gene. The CDR3 region is CSAPGQGPYNSPLHF. Written as DNA, the CDR3 is TGCAGTGCCCCGGGACAGGGACCCTATAATTCACCCCTCCACTTT.

The V and J genes are TRBV19 and TRBJ2-7; a weak D match, TRBD1 (6 bases). CDR1 is LNHDA and CDR2 is SQIVND in the germline V gene (reference sequence). Deletions cut 4 bases from V and 1 base from J, with 11 bases between. CDR3 length: 14 amino acids. DNA of the CDR3: TGTGCCAGTAGTAAGCCGGACAGTTCCTACGAGCAGTACTTC. Encoded protein: CASSKPDSSYEQYF.

This clonotype was seen just once. This chain's CDR3 is CASSLGRGLYNEQFF. The CDR3 bases are TGCGCCAGCAGCTTGGGACGCGGCCTTTACAATGAGCAGTTCTTC. J is TRBJ2-1 and V is TRBV5-1; unclear D gene. The V gene lost 0 bases and the J gene lost 4 bases, with 11 bases spanning the gap. CDR1 is SGHRS and CDR2 is YFSETQ in the germline V gene. The CDR3 is made up of 15 amino acids.

This sequence joins TRBV20-1 and TRBJ1-6; the match to TRBD1 covers 11 bases. The CDR3 is made up of 14 amino acids. The ends lost 5 bases at V and 6 bases at J; junction bases unmatched: 3. Germline CDR1 reads DFQATT; CDR2 reads SNEGSKA (reference sequence). The CDR3, as DNA: TGCAGTGCTTTAGGACAGGGGGCTAATTCACCCCTCCACTTT. Protein sequence: CSALGQGANSPLHF.

The chain recombines TRBV11-2 with TRBJ1-1, with D possibly matching TRBD1 (6 bases). Looked up from germline, CDR1 is SGHAT and CDR2 is FQNNGV. Trimming pared 7 bases from V and 6 bases from J, leaving 15 bases between. The CDR3 is 13 residues long. The CDR3 here is CASTLGGIAEAFF. The CDR3 coding sequence is TGTGCCAGCACCCTAGGGGGTATCGCTGAAGCTTTCTTT.

This clonotype was recorded once. The chain joins TRBV7-6 to TRBJ2-6; D not certain. V was pared by 1 base and J by 10 bases, with 5 bases between. This CDR3 comprises 12 residues. Germline CDR1 is SGHVS and CDR2 is FNYEAQ. The CDR3 DNA reads as TGTGCCAGCAGCTTAGGGCGGAACGTCCTGACTTTC. Protein: CASSLGRNVLTF.

The V call is TRBV12-3 or TRBV12-4, the J call TRBJ2-7, with D perhaps TRBD1 (6 bases). This CDR3 has 11 amino acids. V was trimmed by 4 bases and J by 9 bases, leaving 10 bases between them. CDR3 amino acids: CASSSGAGQYF. The CDR3, as DNA: TGTGCCAGCAGTTCAGGGGCGGGGCAGTACTTC.

This chain links TRBV5-1 with TRBJ1-1, with D uncertain. V was pared by 3 bases and J by 4 bases, with 10 bases between. This CDR3 has 13 residues. Looked up from germline, CDR1 is SGHRS and CDR2 is YFSETQ. In DNA form, the CDR3 reads TGCGCCAGCAGCTACGTCCCCGGCACTGAAGCTTTCTTT. Its protein is CASSYVPGTEAFF. Full variable domain (missing parts from reference TRBV5-1 and TRBJ1-1): KAGVTQTPRYLIKTRGQQVTLSCSPISGHRSVSWYQQTPGQGLQFLFEYFSETQRNKGNFPGRFSGRQFSNSRSEMNVSTLELGDSALYLCASSYVPGTEAFFGQGTRLTVV.

This clonotype came up a few times. V gene TRBV24-1 combines with J gene TRBJ2-7, with 8 bases fitting TRBD1. Germline-derived CDR1 and CDR2 are KGHDR and SFDVKD. CDR3 size: 16 residues. V lost 2 bases, J lost 1 base, and 6 bases stayed unmatched. This chain's CDR3 is CATSDSRGQGSYEQYF. The CDR3 bases are TGTGCCACCAGTGATTCCCGAGGACAGGGTTCCTACGAGCAGTACTTC.

The chain has TRBV5-1 and TRBJ2-2, with D possibly TRBD2 on 5 matching bases. This CDR3 contains 15 residues. Deletions cut 2 bases from V and 0 bases from J, with 8 bases between. CDR1 is SGHRS, CDR2 YFSETQ, per germline. The CDR3 region has the DNA TGCGCCAGCAGCTTAGAGCGGACGAACACCGGGGAGCTGTTTTTT. This encodes CASSLERTNTGELFF.

This chain joins TRBV12-3 or TRBV12-4 and TRBJ2-3; TRBD2 aligns across 7 bases. The CDR3 extends over 13 amino acids. The V gene end was trimmed by 8 bases and the J gene end by 3 bases; junction bases not matched to a gene: 5. In nucleotides, the CDR3 is TGTGCCAGCGGGAGGGGAAGGACAGATACGCAGTATTTT. The encoded protein is CASGRGRTDTQYF.

This clonotype has only one observation. The genes are TRBV4-2 and TRBJ2-3; D uncertain. Trimming shortened V by 0 bases and J by 5 bases, and 3 bases separated the two germline ends. CDR3 length equals 12 residues. The V gene's germline CDR1 is LGHNA and CDR2 YNFKEQ. The CDR3 reads CASSQEVDTQYF. CDR3 in DNA: TGTGCCAGCAGCCAAGAAGTAGATACGCAGTATTTT.

J is TRBJ2-1 and V is TRBV7-9; 10 bases are a match to TRBD1. The length of the CDR3 is 17 residues. V lost 5 bases to trimming and J lost 3 bases; unmatched junction nucleotides: 10. Germline V lookup: CDR1 SEHNR, CDR2 FQNEAQ (reference sequence). The CDR3 sequence: CASSRATGQGRYNEQFF. The DNA for the CDR3 is TGTGCCAGCAGCCGAGCTACGGGACAGGGGCGCTACAATGAGCAGTTCTTC.

The chain combines TRBV29-1 with TRBJ2-7; 9 positions match TRBD2. This CDR3 has 15 amino acids. V trimming: 0 bases; J trimming: 11 bases; junction bases outside the gene matches: 14. Germline loops: CDR1 SQVTM, CDR2 ANQGSEA. This CDR3 reads CSVEDAGGQVLTEYF. The CDR3 region has the DNA TGCAGCGTTGAAGATGCGGGGGGGCAGGTCCTCACCGAGTACTTC.

The chain employs TRBV12-3 or TRBV12-4 and TRBJ2-2; TRBD2 agrees at 10 bases. The trim removed 1 base at V and 4 bases at J, leaving 0 bases unmatched. The CDR3 consists of 15 residues. The CDR3, as DNA: TGTGCCAGCAGTTTAGTAGCGGGGGGCACCGGGGAGCTGTTTTTT. The encoded protein is CASSLVAGGTGELFF.

The CDR3: CASSTPGAVETQYF. The CDR3 coding sequence is TGTGCCAGCAGCACCCCGGGGGCGGTAGAGACCCAGTACTTC. This chain joins TRBV4-2 and TRBJ2-5; either TRBD1 or TRBD2 may supply D (6 bases each). V was shortened by 5 bases and J by 4 bases, with 14 bases between the two germline ends. CDR3 size: 14 residues. CDR1 and CDR2 (germline): LGHNA, YNFKEQ.

In DNA form, the CDR3 reads TGTGCCAGCAGCCCCGGGACAGGGATCTACGAGCAGTACTTC. Its translation is CASSPGTGIYEQYF. This chain links TRBV5-6 with TRBJ2-7; 9 bases line up with TRBD1. Germline V CDR1 and CDR2: SGHDT, YYEEEE. The CDR3 sequence is 14 residues long. Losses at the gene ends were 4 bases for V and 3 bases for J; bases not matched to a gene: 5.

The chain links TRBV20-1 to TRBJ2-6; D perhaps matches TRBD2 (5 bases). Germline V lookup: CDR1 DFQATT, CDR2 SNEGSKA (reference sequence). Trimming left V 5 bases short and J 0 bases short, with 11 bases between. The CDR3 covers 15 residues. CDR3 nucleotide sequence: TGCAGTGCTCTGGACTCAGGCTCTGGGGCCAACGTCCTGACTTTC. Its translation: CSALDSGSGANVLTF.

This chain connects TRBV5-1 to TRBJ2-2; D could derive from TRBD1 or TRBD2 (5 bases each). There are 16 residues in the CDR3. The germline V gene has CDR1 SGHRS and CDR2 YFSETQ. V was shortened by 5 bases and J by 0 bases, with 14 bases between the two germline ends. DNA for the CDR3: TGCGCCAGCAGGTCCTTAGGGACCGCGAACACCGGGGAGCTGTTTTTT. This codes for CASRSLGTANTGELFF.

This chain uses TRBV29-1 with TRBJ2-7, with 10 bases matching TRBD1. Germline V gives CDR1 SQVTM, CDR2 ANQGSEA. J was trimmed by 7 bases and V by 3 bases; bases with no gene match: 9. This CDR3 is 14 amino acids long. This CDR3 is CSVDRTGGYGEQYF. The DNA of the CDR3 is TGCAGCGTTGACCGGACAGGGGGATATGGAGAGCAGTACTTC.

The chain is built from TRBV20-1 and TRBJ2-3, with 8 bases aligning to TRBD1. Germline V gene data show CDR1 as DFQATT and CDR2 as SNEGSKA (reference sequence). With 6 bases clipped from V and 1 base from J, the junction kept 6 bases outside the gene matches. CDR3 length: 14 amino acids. The CDR3 protein is CSARTGIGTDTQYF. The DNA of the CDR3 is TGCAGTGCGAGGACAGGGATTGGCACAGATACGCAGTATTTT.

This chain uses TRBV12-3 or TRBV12-4 with TRBJ2-5; the D is unclear. CDR3 length equals 11 residues. The V and J ends lost 5 bases and 6 bases respectively, with 7 bases between them. The DNA of the CDR3 is TGTGCCAGCAGTCCTTCCCAGACCCAGTACTTC. It encodes CASSPSQTQYF.

This rearrangement joins TRBV5-1 to TRBJ1-6, with no clear D. From germline, CDR1 is SGHRS and CDR2 YFSETQ. The CDR3 covers 14 residues. V lost 0 bases to trimming and J lost 5 bases, with 6 bases between them. The CDR3 sequence: CASSLEQNNSPLHF. In DNA, the CDR3 is TGCGCCAGCAGCTTGGAACAGAATAATTCACCCCTCCACTTT.

The CDR3 nucleotides are TGCAGTGCAGGGGGTGGGGGACTCTACGAGCAGTACTTC. The encoded protein is CSAGGGGLYEQYF. The genes are TRBV20-1 and TRBJ2-7; D assignment may be TRBD1 or TRBD2 (6 bases each). This CDR3 has 13 amino acids. CDR1 and CDR2 (germline): DFQATT, SNEGSKA (reference sequence). Trimming removed 6 bases at V and 3 bases at J, with 15 bases between.

The chain combines TRBV7-9 with TRBJ1-1, with D unclear. Trimming took off 3 bases at V and 1 base at J, with 6 bases between the two ends. Germline values: CDR1 SEHNR, CDR2 FQNEAQ (reference sequence). The CDR3 is 13 residues long. CDR3 sequence (DNA): TGTGCCAGCAGCTTTAAAGGGAACACTGAAGCTTTCTTT. Protein: CASSFKGNTEAFF. Filled out from reference TRBV7-9 and TRBJ1-1, the complete variable domain reads DTGVSQNPRHKITKRGQNVTFRCDPISEHNRLYWYRQTLGQGPEFLTYFQNEAQLEKSRLLSDRFSAERPKGSFSTLEIQRTEQGDSAMYLCASSFKGNTEAFFGQGTRLTVV.

Written as DNA, the CDR3 is TGTGCCAGCAGTTTAAGACCGTATCAGCCCCAGCATTTT. The encoded protein is CASSLRPYQPQHF. The V and J genes are TRBV12-3 or TRBV12-4 and TRBJ1-5; D is ambiguous. The CDR3 is 13 residues long. V was pared by 2 bases and J by 5 bases, with 7 bases between.

The rearrangement links TRBV30 to TRBJ2-4; D is tentatively TRBD1 or TRBD2 (5 bases each). The V gene lost 3 bases and the J gene lost 6 bases, with 18 bases spanning the gap. This CDR3 has 15 amino acids. Germline-derived CDR1 and CDR2 are GTSNPN and SVGIG (reference sequence). The CDR3 reads CAWSEPLGVSNIQYF. In nucleotides, the CDR3 is TGTGCCTGGAGCGAACCTTTGGGGGTCTCAAACATTCAGTACTTC. The entire variable domain, with the rest obtained from reference TRBV30 and TRBJ2-4, is as follows: SQTIHQWPATLVQPVGSPLSLECTVEGTSNPNLYWYRQAAGRGLQLLFYSVGIGQISSEVPQNLSASRPQDRQFILSSKKLLLSDSGFYLCAWSEPLGVSNIQYFGAGTRLSVL.

V usage is TRBV4-3 and J usage is TRBJ1-1; D remains ambiguous. Germline V gene sequence: CDR1 LGHNA, CDR2 YSLEER. The CDR3 spans 14 residues. V dropped 0 bases and J dropped 3 bases, with 8 bases sitting between them. The CDR3 coding sequence is TGCGCCAGCAGCCAAGACAGGCGGTACACTGAAGCTTTCTTT. Protein product: CASSQDRRYTEAFF.